The 9 T cell receptor beta chains listed next were all sequenced from one sample in a study of molecular identifiers for immune sequencing clone quantification. A single record per CDR3 protein comes from TCRdb applying MiXCR to the PCR reads. The sample shows about 640,000 distinct CDR3 sequences, 20% of them seen only once. Specimen: naive CD8+ T cells from blood, with Jurkat cell RNA spiked in. The subset here: FACS-sorted CD8+CD4-CCR7+CD45RA+ naive T cells. All receptors derive from a human donor in good health. Some libraries in this study had Jurkat cell RNA spiked in.

With respect to this clonotype: This may be a read error: a much more frequent sequence differs by one nucleotide. The chain employs TRBV9 and TRBJ2-5, with a tentative D call TRBD1 (7 bases). This CDR3 has 14 amino acids. From germline, CDR1 is SGDLS and CDR2 YYNGEE. V dropped 0 bases and J dropped 9 bases, with 15 bases sitting between them. The CDR3 loop reads CASSVGRGDEAQYF. In nucleotides, the CDR3 is TGTGCCAGCAGCGTAGGCAGGGGGGATGAGGCCCAGTACTTC.

Ten or more counts support this clonotype. The gene calls are TRBV5-6 and TRBJ2-5; 11 nucleotides align to TRBD2. Germline-derived CDR1 and CDR2 are SGHDT and YYEEEE. The CDR3 is made up of 17 amino acids. Trimming cost V 3 bases and J 0 bases; bases outside gene matches: 7. Here the CDR3 reads CASSYGTSGFYQETQYF. The CDR3 nucleotides read TGTGCCAGCAGCTACGGGACTAGCGGCTTTTACCAAGAGACCCAGTACTTC.

The chain uses TRBV4-1 and TRBJ1-2; possible D gene TRBD1, 5 bases. Germline CDR1 reads MGHRA; CDR2 reads YSYEKL. The CDR3 has 15 residues. The V gene lost 0 bases and the J gene lost 2 bases, with 10 bases spanning the gap. CDR3 DNA sequence: TGCGCCAGCAGCCAAGAGCTGGGACGGAACTATGGCTACACCTTC. It yields the protein CASSQELGRNYGYTF.

Only a few counts were recorded for this clonotype. The CDR3, as DNA: TGTGCCAGCAGCAGTCCAGAGACCTACGAGCAGTACTTC. Its protein product is CASSSPETYEQYF. The chain is built from TRBV9 and TRBJ2-7, with D uncertain. Germline V gives CDR1 SGDLS, CDR2 YYNGEE. V lost 4 bases to trimming and J lost 2 bases, with 10 bases between them. The CDR3 loop spans 13 amino acids. Based on the CDR3 plus reference TRBV9 and TRBJ2-7, the full variable domain is DSGVTQTPKHLITATGQRVTLRCSPRSGDLSVYWYQQSLDQGLQFLIQYYNGEERAKGNILERFSAQQFPDLHSELNLSSLELGDSALYFCASSSPETYEQYFGPGTRLTVT.

This chain links TRBV6-6 with TRBJ2-5; D is possibly TRBD1 or TRBD2 (6 bases each). Germline V CDR1 and CDR2: MNHNY, SVGAGI (reference sequence). The ends were cut back, 0 bases at V and 4 bases at J, with 18 bases in the middle. This CDR3 is built from 17 residues. The CDR3 DNA follows: TGTGCCAGCAGTTACTCGTCCGGGGGCCGGTTCCCAGAGACCCAGTACTTC. Its translation: CASSYSSGGRFPETQYF.

A few counts support this clonotype. The chain is built from TRBV6-6 and TRBJ2-7, with 7 bases lining up with TRBD2. The CDR3 loop spans 12 amino acids. Germline V gene sequence: CDR1 MNHNY, CDR2 SVGAGI (reference sequence). V shed 10 bases and J 5 bases; nucleotides not matched to a gene: 8. DNA of the CDR3: TGTGCCACCAGAGCGGGACTACACGAGCAGTACTTC. Protein sequence: CATRAGLHEQYF.

This clonotype was found many times. This rearrangement joins TRBV30 to TRBJ2-7; a weak D match, TRBD1 (5 bases). This CDR3 has 13 residues. Trimming shortened V by 0 bases and J by 4 bases, and 10 bases separated the two germline ends. CDR1 and CDR2 (germline): GTSNPN, SVGIG (reference sequence). The chain's CDR3 is CAWSVGEGYEQYF. Written as DNA, the CDR3 is TGTGCCTGGAGTGTAGGGGAAGGGTACGAGCAGTACTTC.

The table lists this clonotype with many counts. The V gene is TRBV30, the J gene TRBJ2-3, with D maybe TRBD2 (5 bases). The CDR3 extends over 16 amino acids. V dropped 3 bases and J dropped 5 bases, with 21 bases sitting between them. CDR1 and CDR2 from the germline V gene are GTSNPN and SVGIG (reference sequence). Here the CDR3 DNA reads TGTGCCTGGAGCCCCCTTCGAGTGGGAGTTGGAGATACGCAGTATTTT. This sequence encodes CAWSPLRVGVGDTQYF. The whole variable domain, filled in from reference TRBV30 and TRBJ2-3, reads SQTIHQWPATLVQPVGSPLSLECTVEGTSNPNLYWYRQAAGRGLQLLFYSVGIGQISSEVPQNLSASRPQDRQFILSSKKLLLSDSGFYLCAWSPLRVGVGDTQYFGPGTRLTVL.

A note on this clonotype: A much more abundant neighbour one base away suggests this may be a read error. The chain couples TRBV3-1 to TRBJ2-3, with 9 bases lining up with TRBD1. CDR3 length: 13 residues. Germline trimming cut 8 bases from V and 5 bases from J; bases unmatched to any gene: 5. The germline gives CDR1 LGHDT, CDR2 YNNKEL (reference sequence). In nucleotides, the CDR3 is TGTGCCAGCGGGGGACAGGGAATAGATACGCAGTATTTT. Protein: CASGGQGIDTQYF.